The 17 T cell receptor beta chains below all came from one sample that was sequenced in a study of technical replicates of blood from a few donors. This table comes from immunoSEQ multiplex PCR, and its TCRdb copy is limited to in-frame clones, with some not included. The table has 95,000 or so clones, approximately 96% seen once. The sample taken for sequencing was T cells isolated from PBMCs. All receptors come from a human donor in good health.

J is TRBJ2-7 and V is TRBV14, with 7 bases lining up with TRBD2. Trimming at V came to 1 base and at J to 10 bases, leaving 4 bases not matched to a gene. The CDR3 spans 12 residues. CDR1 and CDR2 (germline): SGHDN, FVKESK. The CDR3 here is CASSQAGGLQYF. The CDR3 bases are TGTGCCAGCAGCCAAGCGGGAGGTCTCCAGTACTTC.

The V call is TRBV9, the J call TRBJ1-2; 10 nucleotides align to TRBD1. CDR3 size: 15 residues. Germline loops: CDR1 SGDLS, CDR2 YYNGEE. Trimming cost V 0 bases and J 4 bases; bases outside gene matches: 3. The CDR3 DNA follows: TGTGCCAGCAGCGTAGGTGGGACAGGGGCCTATGGCTACACCTTC. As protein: CASSVGGTGAYGYTF.

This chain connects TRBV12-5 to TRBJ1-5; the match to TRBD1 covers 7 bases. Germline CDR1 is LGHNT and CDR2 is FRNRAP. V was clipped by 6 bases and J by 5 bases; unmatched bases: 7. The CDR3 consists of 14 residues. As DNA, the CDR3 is TGTGCTAGTGGCCCAGACAGGGACTATCAGCCCCAGCATTTT. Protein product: CASGPDRDYQPQHF.

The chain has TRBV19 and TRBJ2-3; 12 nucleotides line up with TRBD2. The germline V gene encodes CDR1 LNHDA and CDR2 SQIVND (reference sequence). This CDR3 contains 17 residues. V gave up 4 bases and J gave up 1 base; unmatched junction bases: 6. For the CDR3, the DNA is TGTGCCAGTAGTACTAGCGGGAGGGGGTTTGGCACAGATACGCAGTATTTT. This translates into CASSTSGRGFGTDTQYF.

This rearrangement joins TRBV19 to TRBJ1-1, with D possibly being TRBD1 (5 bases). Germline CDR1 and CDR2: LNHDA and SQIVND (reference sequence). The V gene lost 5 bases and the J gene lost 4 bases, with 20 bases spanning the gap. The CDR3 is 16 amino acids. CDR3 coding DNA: TGTGCCAGTAGTTATTTCAAGGGGAATGGGGTCACTGAAGCTTTCTTT. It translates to CASSYFKGNGVTEAFF. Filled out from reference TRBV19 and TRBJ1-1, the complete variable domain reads DGGITQSPKYLFRKEGQNVTLSCEQNLNHDAMYWYRQDPGQGLRLIYYSQIVNDFQKGDIAEGYSVSREKKESFPLTVTSAQKNPTAFYLCASSYFKGNGVTEAFFGQGTRLTVV.

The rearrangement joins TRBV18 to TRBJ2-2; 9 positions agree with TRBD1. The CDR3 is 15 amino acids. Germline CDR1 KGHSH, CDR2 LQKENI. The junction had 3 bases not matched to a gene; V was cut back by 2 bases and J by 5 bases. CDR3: CASSPLTGGTGELFF. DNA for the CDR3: TGTGCCAGCTCACCATTGACAGGGGGGACCGGGGAGCTGTTTTTT.

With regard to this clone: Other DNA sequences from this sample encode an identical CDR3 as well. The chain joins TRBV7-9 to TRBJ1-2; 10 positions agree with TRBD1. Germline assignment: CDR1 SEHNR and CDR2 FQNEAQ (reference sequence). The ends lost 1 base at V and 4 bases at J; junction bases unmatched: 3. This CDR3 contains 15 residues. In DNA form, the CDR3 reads TGTGCCAGCAGCTTAGAGGGACAGGGGTCCTATGGCTACACCTTC. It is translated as CASSLEGQGSYGYTF.

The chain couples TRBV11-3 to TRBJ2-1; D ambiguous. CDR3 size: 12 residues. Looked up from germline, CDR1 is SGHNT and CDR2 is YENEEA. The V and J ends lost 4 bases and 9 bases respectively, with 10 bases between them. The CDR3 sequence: CASSSPTGEQFF. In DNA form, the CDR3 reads TGTGCCAGCAGCTCTCCCACTGGTGAGCAGTTCTTC.

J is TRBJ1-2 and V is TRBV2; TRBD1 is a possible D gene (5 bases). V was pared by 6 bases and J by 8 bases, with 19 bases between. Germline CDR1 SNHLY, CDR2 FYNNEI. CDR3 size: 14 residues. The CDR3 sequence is CASSAEGLIRGYTF. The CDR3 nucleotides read TGTGCCAGCAGCGCCGAGGGACTAATACGCGGCTACACCTTC.

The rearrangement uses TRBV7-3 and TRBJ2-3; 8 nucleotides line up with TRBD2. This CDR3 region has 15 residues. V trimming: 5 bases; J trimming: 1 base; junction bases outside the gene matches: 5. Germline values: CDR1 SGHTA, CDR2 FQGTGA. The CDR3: CASSPQAGGTDTQYF. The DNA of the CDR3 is TGTGCCAGCAGCCCCCAAGCGGGAGGCACAGATACGCAGTATTTT.

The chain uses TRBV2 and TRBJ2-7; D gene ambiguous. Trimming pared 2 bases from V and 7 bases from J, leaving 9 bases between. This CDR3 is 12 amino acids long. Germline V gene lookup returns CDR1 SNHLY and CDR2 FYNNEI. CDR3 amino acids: CASSESGREQYF. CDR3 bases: TGTGCCAGCAGTGAAAGTGGCAGGGAGCAGTACTTC.

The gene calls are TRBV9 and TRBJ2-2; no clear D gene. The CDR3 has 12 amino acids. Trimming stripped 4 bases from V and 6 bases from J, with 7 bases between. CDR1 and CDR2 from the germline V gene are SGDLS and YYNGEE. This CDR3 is CASSRVAGELFF. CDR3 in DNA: TGTGCCAGCAGCCGCGTGGCCGGGGAGCTGTTTTTT.

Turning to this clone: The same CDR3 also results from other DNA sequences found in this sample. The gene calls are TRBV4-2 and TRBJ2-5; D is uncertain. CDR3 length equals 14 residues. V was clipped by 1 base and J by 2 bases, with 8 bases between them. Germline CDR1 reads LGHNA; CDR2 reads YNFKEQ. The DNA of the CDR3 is TGTGCCAGCAGCCAAGGGCAGGTTCAAGAGACCCAGTACTTC. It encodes CASSQGQVQETQYF.

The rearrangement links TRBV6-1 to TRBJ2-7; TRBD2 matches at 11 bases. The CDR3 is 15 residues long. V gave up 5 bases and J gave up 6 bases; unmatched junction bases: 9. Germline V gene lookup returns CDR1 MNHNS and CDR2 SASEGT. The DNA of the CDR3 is TGTGCCAGCAGTCCCATGGGGCTAGCGGGAGGCGAGCAGTACTTC. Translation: CASSPMGLAGGEQYF.

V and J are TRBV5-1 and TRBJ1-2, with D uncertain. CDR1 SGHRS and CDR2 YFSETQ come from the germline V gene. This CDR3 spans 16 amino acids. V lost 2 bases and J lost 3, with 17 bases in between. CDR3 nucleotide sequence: TGCGCCAGCAGCTTCGGATCGGCGGGAATCGACTATGGCTACACCTTC. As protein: CASSFGSAGIDYGYTF.

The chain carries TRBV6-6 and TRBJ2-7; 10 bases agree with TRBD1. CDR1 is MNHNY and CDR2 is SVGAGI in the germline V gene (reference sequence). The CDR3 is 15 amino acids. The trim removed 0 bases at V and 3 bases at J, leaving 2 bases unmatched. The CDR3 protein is CASSYSGQGSYEQYF. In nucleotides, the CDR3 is TGTGCCAGCAGTTACTCGGGACAGGGGAGCTACGAGCAGTACTTC.

The CDR3 DNA reads as TGTGCCAGCAGCTTGGTTCTAGCGGGAGACACCGGGGAGCTGTTTTTT. It translates to CASSLVLAGDTGELFF. V and J are TRBV7-6 and TRBJ2-2; 10 nucleotides match TRBD2. Germline V CDR1 and CDR2: SGHVS, FNYEAQ. The trim removed 3 bases at V and 3 bases at J, leaving 4 bases unmatched. This CDR3 region has 16 residues. The entire variable domain, with the rest obtained from reference TRBV7-6 and TRBJ2-2, is as follows: GAGVSQSPRYKVTKRGQDVALRCDPISGHVSLYWYRQALGQGPEFLTYFNYEAQQDKSGLPNDRFSAERPEGSISTLTIQRTEQRDSAMYRCASSLVLAGDTGELFFGEGSRLTVL.